The rows below give T cell receptor beta chains drawn from one sample of a study of cytomegalovirus exposure and HLA in healthy donors. The protocol was immunoSEQ multiplex PCR, while the TCRdb copy is restricted to in-frame clones and leaves out a portion. The sample carries about 160,000 clones, 60% to 80% recorded once. Sequencing was performed on PBMCs. Receptors originate from a man aged 25-45 years in good health and CMV-seropositive. Both conserved end residues are part of each CDR3. The D gene is left open where the match is weak. Clone size, where shown, is once, few, many, or a class for clones that have expanded.

>TRBJ2-1|TRBD2|.|TRBV6-5
TGTGCCAGCAGTTCGGGGGGGGTCTCCTACAATGAGCAGTTCTTC
CASSSGGVSYNEQFF
>TRBJ2-5|TRBD1|.|TRBV10-3
TGTGCCATCAGTACAGACAGGGGGCAAGAGACCCAGTACTTC
CAISTDRGQETQYF
>TRBJ2-1|TRBD2|few|TRBV10-3
TGTGCCATCAGTGAGTCTGAGCGGGGGTTCAATGAGCAGTTCTTC
CAISESERGFNEQFF
>TRBJ2-7|.|.|TRBV6-5
TGTGCCAGCAGTCCCACGGGAGCCTCCTACGAGCAGTACTTC
CASSPTGASYEQYF
>TRBJ2-5|TRBD2|.|TRBV29-1
TGCAGCGTTGAAGATCTAATAGCGGGGTGGGGAGAGACCCAGTACTTC
CSVEDLIAGWGETQYF
>TRBJ1-5|TRBD1|.|TRBV6-5
TGTGCCAGCAGTTGGGGACAGGGGTATAGCAATCAGCCCCAGCATTTT
CASSWGQGYSNQPQHF
>TRBJ1-4|TRBD1|.|TRBV5-1
TGCGCCAGCAGCCCAGGACAGGGGGGGAATGAAAAACTGTTTTTT
CASSPGQGGNEKLFF
>TRBJ2-1|.|.|TRBV6-5
TGTGCCAGCAGCACTTTGGGGGGGCCCGGCAATGAGCAGTTCTTC
CASSTLGGPGNEQFF
>TRBJ2-5|TRBD2|.|TRBV28
TGTGCCAGCAGTAATGGACTAGTTGAGACCCAGTACTTC
CASSNGLVETQYF
>TRBJ2-7|.|.|TRBV11-2
TGTGCCAGCAGCCCGTGGCGGGCCCACGAGCAGTACTTC
CASSPWRAHEQYF
>TRBJ2-3|TRBD2|few|TRBV7-2
TGTGCCAGCAGCCGACGAGCGGGGGAATACACAGATACGCAGTATTTT
CASSRRAGEYTDTQYF
>TRBJ2-5|TRBD1|.|TRBV5-6
TGTGCCAGCAGCTCCCGTGGGAGACAGGGCACTATCGAGACCCAGTACTTC
CASSSRGRQGTIETQYF
>TRBJ2-7|.|.|TRBV9
TGTGCCAGCAGCGTAGCTGCGTCCTCCTACGAGCAGTACTTC
CASSVAASSYEQYF
>TRBJ2-7|.|.|TRBV18
TGTGCCAGCTCACCCAGAATTTACGAGCAGTACTTC
CASSPRIYEQYF
>TRBJ2-2|.|.|TRBV27
TGTGCCAGCAGTTTGAGGAGGGACACCGGGGAGCTGTTTTTT
CASSLRRDTGELFF
>TRBJ1-4|.|.|TRBV28
TGTGCCAGCATCGAGAATGGGAGTGAAAAACTGTTTTTT
CASIENGSEKLFF
>TRBJ1-4|.|.|TRBV6-5
TGTGCCAGCAGTCGGGGGTCTAATGAAAAACTGTTTTTT
CASSRGSNEKLFF
>TRBJ1-3|TRBD1|once|TRBV2
TGTGCCAGCAGTTCGGGACAGCCAGGGTACCGAAACACCATATATTTT
CASSSGQPGYRNTIYF
>TRBJ2-7|TRBD1|few|TRBV4-3
TGCGCCAGCAGCCAAGATTTCGCAGGGGGCGGGTACGAGCAGTACTTC
CASSQDFAGGGYEQYF
>TRBJ1-5|TRBD1|.|TRBV19
TGTGCCAGATTGAACATCGGACAGGGGGCAGATCAGCCCCAGCATTTT
CARLNIGQGADQPQHF
>TRBJ2-3|TRBD1|.|TRBV5-1
TGCGCCAGCAGCTTGACAGGGGTCGAGGCAGATACGCAGTATTTT
CASSLTGVEADTQYF
>TRBJ2-3|.|.|TRBV2
TGTGCCAGCAGTTGGGACAATCAGCAGTATTTT
CASSWDNQQYF
>TRBJ1-1|.|.|TRBV11-2
TGTGCCAGCAGCTTACAGGGGATGAACACTGAAGCTTTCTTT
CASSLQGMNTEAFF
>TRBJ2-1|TRBD2|few|TRBV18
TGTGCCAGCTCAACCCGGACTAGCGGGGGGGGCAATGAGCAGTTCTTC
CASSTRTSGGGNEQFF
>TRBJ1-1|.|.|TRBV6-5
TGTGCCAGCACCCGGGACACTAACACTGAAGCTTTCTTT
CASTRDTNTEAFF
>TRBJ1-2|TRBD1|.|TRBV18
TGTGCCAGCTCACCACCCACAGGGGCCCACTATGGCTACACCTTC
CASSPPTGAHYGYTF
>TRBJ1-5|.|.|TRBV25-1
TGTGCCAGCACCGGAACAGGAGCAGGGGACAATCAGCCCCAGCATTTT
CASTGTGAGDNQPQHF
>TRBJ2-7|.|.|TRBV7-2
TGTGCCAGCAGCCCCCACGGGGGATTCGACGAGCAGTACTTC
CASSPHGGFDEQYF
>TRBJ1-1|.|.|TRBV15
TGTGCCACCAGCAGAGATTATGCGGGGAACACTGAAGCTTTCTTT
CATSRDYAGNTEAFF
>TRBJ2-1|TRBD1|once|TRBV4-1
TGCGCCAGCAGCCTGGTCGGGCAGGGGGACAATGAGCAGTTCTTC
CASSLVGQGDNEQFF
>TRBJ1-1|TRBD1|.|TRBV19
TGTGCCAGTAGTCGACAGGGAGAAACTGAAGCTTTCTTT
CASSRQGETEAFF
>TRBJ2-3|.|few|TRBV29-1
TGCAGCGCGGGACGGGAGTTGGAAGATACGCAGTATTTT
CSAGRELEDTQYF
>TRBJ1-1|.|many|TRBV29-1
TGCAGCGTTGACCCGGCCACAGGGCCAAACATGAACACTGAAGCTTTCTTT
CSVDPATGPNMNTEAFF
>TRBJ2-3|.|.|TRBV5-4
TGTGCCAGCAGCTTGGCAGGGGCCGGGGATACGCAGTATTTT
CASSLAGAGDTQYF
>TRBJ2-3|.|once|TRBV7-3
TGTGCCAGCAGCTTAAGCGGGGGCACAGATACGCAGTATTTT
CASSLSGGTDTQYF
>TRBJ2-7|.|.|TRBV7-2
TGTGCCAGCAGCTTAGCGGCAGGGGCCTACGAGCAGTACTTC
CASSLAAGAYEQYF
>TRBJ1-5|.|once|TRBV6-4
TGTGCCAGCAGTGACGGCCAGCCCCAGCATTTT
CASSDGQPQHF
>TRBJ2-7|.|.|TRBV10-3
TGTGCCATCAGACCGACAGAGAAGTACGAGCAGTACTTC
CAIRPTEKYEQYF
>TRBJ1-4|TRBD1|.|TRBV25-1
TGTGCCAGCAGTGATGTGACAGGGAAACTGTTTTTT
CASSDVTGKLFF
>TRBJ2-5|TRBD2|.|TRBV7-8
TGTGCCAGCAGCTTAGGAATGAGCGGGGGGATCCAAGAGACCCAGTACTTC
CASSLGMSGGIQETQYF
>TRBJ2-7|.|.|TRBV4-1
TGCGCCAGCAGCCAGGAAGGCGGGGACGAGCAGTACTTC
CASSQEGGDEQYF
>TRBJ2-2|TRBD1|.|TRBV7-3
TGTGCCAGCAGCTTAACTCAGGGGGCCCCCGCCGGGGAGCTGTTTTTT
CASSLTQGAPAGELFF
>TRBJ1-1|.|few|TRBV7-3
TGTGCCAGCAGCTTAACCCGACAGAAGAACACTGAAGCTTTCTTT
CASSLTRQKNTEAFF
>TRBJ1-4|TRBD1|.|TRBV2
TGTGCCAGCAGTGAATACAGGGGGCGAGAAAAACTGTTTTTT
CASSEYRGREKLFF
>TRBJ2-7|.|.|TRBV29-1
TGCAGCGTCCAAAGGACAGTCTCCTACGAGCAGTACTTC
CSVQRTVSYEQYF
>TRBJ2-1|TRBD2|.|TRBV9
TGTGCCAGCAGCGTGATAGCGGGGGGGTACAATGAGCAGTTCTTC
CASSVIAGGYNEQFF
>TRBJ1-4|.|.|TRBV4-1
TGCGCCAGCAGCCAAGTTGCCCTTCTCGGGGGGCTTAATGAAAAACTGTTTTTT
CASSQVALLGGLNEKLFF
>TRBJ1-1|.|.|TRBV7-2
TGTGCCAGCAGCTTAGGATTAGGTCGGGGAGCCCATGAAGCTTTCTTT
CASSLGLGRGAHEAFF
>TRBJ2-2|TRBD2|.|TRBV4-1
TGCGCCAGCAGCCTCCAAGGGTCGGGGGGATTTACCGGGGAGCTGTTTTTT
CASSLQGSGGFTGELFF
>TRBJ1-5|TRBD1|.|TRBV19
TGTGCCAGTAGTACGCATCCCCCAGGGGGTCCCAATCAGCCCCAGCATTTT
CASSTHPPGGPNQPQHF
>TRBJ2-7|TRBD1|.|TRBV7-7
TGTGCCAGCAGCCCTGGACAGGGGAACGAGCAGTACTTC
CASSPGQGNEQYF
>TRBJ2-5|.|few|TRBV30
TGTGCCTGGAGCGCGTTCCGCGGGGCAGGGGGGACCCAGTACTTC
CAWSAFRGAGGTQYF
>TRBJ2-5|TRBD1|.|TRBV15
TGTGCCACCAGCATAGATGGGACAGGGGGGATGAAGACCCAGTACTTC
CATSIDGTGGMKTQYF
>TRBJ1-2|.|.|TRBV7-9
TGTGCCAGCAGCCCAGACAGCTATGGCTACACCTTC
CASSPDSYGYTF
>TRBJ1-4|.|.|TRBV19
TGTGCCAGTAGTGAGGGAACTAATGAAAAACTGTTTTTT
CASSEGTNEKLFF
>TRBJ2-1|TRBD2|.|TRBV7-2
TGTGCCAGCAGCTTAAATGGTGTGCTAGCGGAAGACAATGAGCAGTTCTTC
CASSLNGVLAEDNEQFF
>TRBJ2-7|.|.|TRBV27
TGTGCCAGCAGTCCCCCGTTTGGGCTGGGCGCCAAGTACGAGCAGTACTTC
CASSPPFGLGAKYEQYF
>TRBJ2-5|TRBD1|.|TRBV19
TGTGCCAGTAGTAAGGGACAGATCCCCTTCGAAGAGACCCAGTACTTC
CASSKGQIPFEETQYF